Reported below is one T cell receptor beta chain. These data belong to a study of blood T cell repertoires in COVID-19. Across the whole study: T cells, B-cell-depleted T cells, or PBMCs provided the cDNA or gDNA that served as material.

In the original workflow: Estimates of nucleated cell counts were drawn from the amplification of reference gene primers. Assay: immunoSEQ multiplex PCR; the TCRdb copy retains only in-frame clones and omits some. That table supplies the V and J calls and clone size; D and trimming were determined from the DNA. The sample includes some 100,000 clones, around 81% of them seen just once. The CDR3 is 20 amino acids. In germline, CDR1 is MDHEN, CDR2 SYDVKM. The V segment lost 7 bases and the J segment 5 bases; nucleotides outside the gene matches: 23. J is TRBJ2-7 and V is TRBV28; 13 nucleotides match TRBD2. This sequence was found in a human donor in a cohort sampled during active COVID-19. Input material: peripheral blood. Written as DNA, the CDR3 is TGTGCCAGCACCCTGGGGTGGGGTCAAGGGGGGACTAGCGGGAACCACGAGCAGTACTTC. Its translation: CASTLGWGQGGTSGNHEQYF. Looking up the rest from reference TRBV28 and TRBJ2-7 gives the full variable domain: DVKVTQSSRYLVKRTGEKVFLECVQDMDHENMFWYRQDPGLGLRLIYFSYDVKMKEKGDIPEGYSVSREKKERFSLILESASTNQTSMYLCASTLGWGQGGTSGNHEQYFGPGTRLTVT.